The 20 T cell receptor beta chains below come from one sample, sequenced in a study of CD8 T cells in ankylosing spondylitis. A single record per CDR3 protein comes from TCRdb applying MiXCR to the 5' RACE reads. The repertoire holds about 130,000 distinct CDR3 sequences, with approximately 6.8% as singletons. The sequenced material came from blood, either unsorted or a sorted T cell fraction (not recorded which). The receptors originated from a male donor with ankylosing spondylitis or in good health (not recorded which).

This clonotype was recorded many times. The chain recombines TRBV7-8 with TRBJ1-2; possible D gene TRBD1, 5 bases. Trimming removed 1 base at V and 0 bases at J, with 18 bases between. The CDR3 is made up of 18 amino acids. CDR1 is SGHVS, CDR2 FQNEAQ, per germline. CDR3 coding DNA: TGTGCCAGCAGCTTAGTTCGAGGGGCAGAATTTTCTAACTATGGCTACACCTTC. Protein: CASSLVRGAEFSNYGYTF.

This clonotype was found many times. The rearrangement joins TRBV5-1 to TRBJ2-7, with a weak D call TRBD1 (6 bases). V was trimmed by 0 bases and J by 3 bases, leaving 22 bases between them. The CDR3 consists of 18 residues. CDR1 and CDR2 from the germline V gene are SGHRS and YFSETQ. CDR3 residues: CASSLDIIRGGHNYEQYF. CDR3 coding DNA: TGCGCCAGCAGCTTGGATATTATCAGAGGGGGACATAACTACGAGCAGTACTTC.

Many counts were recorded for this clonotype. The rearrangement joins TRBV10-3 to TRBJ2-6; 9 nucleotides line up with TRBD1. Per germline, CDR1 ENHRY and CDR2 SYGVKD. The CDR3 totals 18 residues. The junction had 14 bases not matched to a gene; V was cut back by 10 bases and J by 1 base. CDR3 sequence: CATSGAGQGESGANVLTF. The CDR3 coding sequence is TGTGCCACCTCCGGTGCGGGACAGGGAGAGTCTGGGGCCAACGTCCTGACTTTC.

This clonotype was observed at least ten times. The V gene is TRBV29-1, the J gene TRBJ1-3; D is unclear. There are 12 residues in the CDR3. The V end was cut by 7 bases, the J end by 0 bases, with 7 bases between. Germline V CDR1 and CDR2: SQVTM, ANQGSEA. CDR3 bases: TGCAGCGCGGGCTTCTCTGGAAACACCATATATTTT. Its protein is CSAGFSGNTIYF.

This clonotype was seen a handful of times. V gene TRBV30 combines with J gene TRBJ1-5, with D perhaps matching TRBD1 (5 bases). The CDR3 totals 14 residues. Germline CDR1 is GTSNPN and CDR2 is SVGIG (reference sequence). V lost 1 base and J 4 bases, leaving 11 bases between the germline ends. In DNA, the CDR3 is TGTGCCTGGAGTGGGGGCAGGGAAAATCAGCCCCAGCATTTT. This codes for CAWSGGRENQPQHF.

CDR3 DNA: TGTGCCAGCAGCTTAGGTGCTGGGGCCAACGTCCTGACTTTC. Its protein is CASSLGAGANVLTF. The chain couples TRBV11-3 to TRBJ2-6; no reliable D call. Trimming removed 1 base from V and 2 bases from J, with 3 bases in between. The V gene's germline CDR1 is SGHNT and CDR2 YENEEA. This CDR3 is built from 14 residues.

This clonotype showed up just a few times. V usage is TRBV6-2 or TRBV6-3 and J usage is TRBJ2-7, with a possible D match to TRBD2 (5 bases). There are 10 residues in the CDR3. With 2 bases removed from V and 11 bases from J, the gap between germline ends came to 7 bases. Germline V gene data show CDR1 as MNHEY and CDR2 as SVGEGT. The CDR3 nucleotides read TGTGCCAGCAGTTACAACGGGGAGTACTTC. Its protein is CASSYNGEYF.

This clonotype came up many times. The rearrangement joins TRBV10-1 to TRBJ2-3; D gene uncertain. CDR1 is WNHNN, CDR2 SYGVQD, per germline (reference sequence). The V end lost 0 bases, the J end lost 6 bases, and 10 bases lay between the germline ends. This CDR3 region has 14 residues. In DNA form, the CDR3 reads TGCGCCAGCAGTGAGTCAAGAGTTTCGGATACGCAGTATTTT. It is translated as CASSESRVSDTQYF.

This clonotype was picked up many times. This sequence joins TRBV6-1 and TRBJ2-7; unclear D gene. The CDR3 extends over 10 amino acids. The germline V gene has CDR1 MNHNS and CDR2 SASEGT. Trimming took 6 bases from V and 7 from J, leaving 7 bases between them. The CDR3 nucleotides are TGTGCCAGCAGCTACTATGAGCAGTACTTC. Protein sequence: CASSYYEQYF.

This clonotype occurred many times. The rearrangement joins TRBV20-1 to TRBJ1-1; D is unresolved. The CDR3 is made up of 12 amino acids. Germline CDR1 DFQATT, CDR2 SNEGSKA (reference sequence). CDR3 DNA sequence: TGCAGGCTAACGGTAGGAAGCACTGAAGCTTTCTTT. Its translation is CRLTVGSTEAFF.

This clonotype occurred many times. The chain carries TRBV7-8 and TRBJ2-3; D uncertain. Trimming removed 5 bases from V and 0 bases from J, with 15 bases in between. This CDR3 has 16 residues. Germline values: CDR1 SGHVS, CDR2 FQNEAQ. The CDR3: CASSPRTRISTDTQYF. CDR3 DNA: TGTGCCAGCAGCCCCCGGACGAGGATAAGCACAGATACGCAGTATTTT.

There are a few counts of this clonotype. The genes are TRBV5-1 and TRBJ2-7; tentative D call: TRBD2 (6 bases). This CDR3 comprises 18 residues. Trimming cost V 4 bases and J 6 bases, with 29 bases left between them. Germline loops: CDR1 SGHRS, CDR2 YFSETQ. The CDR3 sequence is CASSPGNPGVYWASEQYF. The DNA of the CDR3 is TGCGCCAGCAGCCCCGGAAATCCGGGGGTCTATTGGGCGAGCGAGCAGTACTTC.

This clonotype has at least ten counts. This rearrangement joins TRBV7-8 to TRBJ2-3; 9 bases align to TRBD2. From germline, CDR1 is SGHVS and CDR2 FQNEAQ. Germline trimming cut 1 base from V and 1 base from J; bases unmatched to any gene: 0. The CDR3 loop spans 15 amino acids. Here the CDR3 reads CASSLVAGGTDTQYF. In DNA, the CDR3 is TGTGCCAGCAGCTTAGTAGCGGGGGGCACAGATACGCAGTATTTT. Together with reference TRBV7-8 and TRBJ2-3, the CDR3 gives the full variable domain: GAGVSQSPRYKVAKRGQDVALRCDPISGHVSLFWYQQALGQGPEFLTYFQNEAQLDKSGLPSDRFFAERPEGSVSTLKIQRTQQEDSAVYLCASSLVAGGTDTQYFGPGTRLTVL.

This clonotype was seen ten or more times. This chain links TRBV5-1 with TRBJ2-1; TRBD1 matches at 7 bases. V shed 4 bases, J shed 9 bases, and the junction held 10 bases outside the gene matches. The CDR3 has 14 amino acids. Germline lookup yields CDR1 SGHRS and CDR2 YFSETQ. The CDR3 protein is CASSRTGESSEQFF. The CDR3 region has the DNA TGCGCCAGCAGCCGCACAGGGGAATCTAGTGAGCAGTTCTTC.

This sequence joins TRBV19 and TRBJ1-5, with D tentatively TRBD1 (6 bases). The CDR3 length is 12 residues. Germline V gene lookup returns CDR1 LNHDA and CDR2 SQIVND (reference sequence). Trimming left V 5 bases short and J 6 bases short, with 8 bases between. CDR3 sequence reads: CASSYRAQPQHF. In DNA form, the CDR3 reads TGTGCCAGTAGTTACAGGGCTCAGCCCCAGCATTTT.

This clonotype has at least ten counts. The gene calls are TRBV5-1 and TRBJ1-5, with TRBD1 matching 7 bases. Germline lookup yields CDR1 SGHRS and CDR2 YFSETQ. J lost 4 bases, V lost 0 bases, and 4 bases had no gene match. The CDR3 is 15 amino acids. CDR3 sequence (DNA): TGCGCCAGCAGCTTGGACACGACAGGGAATCAGCCCCAGCATTTT. It encodes CASSLDTTGNQPQHF.

The genes are TRBV18 and TRBJ2-7; D is possibly TRBD1 (6 bases). CDR1 KGHSH and CDR2 LQKENI come from the germline V gene. V was clipped by 8 bases and J by 6 bases, with 20 bases between them. The CDR3 spans 14 residues. CDR3 sequence reads: CASTPRTGIREQYF. In DNA, the CDR3 is TGTGCCAGCACCCCACGTACAGGGATCCGCGAGCAGTACTTC.

V usage is TRBV20-1 and J usage is TRBJ1-2; 7 nucleotides align to TRBD1. Germline V gene sequence: CDR1 DFQATT, CDR2 SNEGSKA (reference sequence). V was clipped by 0 bases and J by 4 bases; unmatched bases: 5. The CDR3 loop spans 14 amino acids. The CDR3 DNA reads as TGCAGTGCTAGAGACGGACAGGAGCTCTATGGCTACACCTTC. This codes for CSARDGQELYGYTF.

This rearrangement joins TRBV20-1 to TRBJ2-1; D might be TRBD2 (6 bases). Trimming stripped 1 base from V and 4 bases from J, with 20 bases between. Germline assignment: CDR1 DFQATT and CDR2 SNEGSKA (reference sequence). The CDR3 runs 17 residues. The CDR3 here is CSARGRWGMGGYNEQFF. The DNA of the CDR3 is TGCAGTGCTAGAGGGCGGTGGGGTATGGGGGGTTACAATGAGCAGTTCTTC.

This clonotype was counted a few times. Possible read error: a much larger clone is one base away. The chain has TRBV20-1 and TRBJ2-1; the D gene is possibly TRBD2 (6 bases). This CDR3 has 15 residues. Germline V gene sequence: CDR1 DFQATT, CDR2 SNEGSKA (reference sequence). Written as DNA, the CDR3 is TGCTGTGCTATCCAGACTAGGTCGGCGGGGAATGAGCAGTTCTTC. It codes for CCAIQTRSAGNEQFF.